One and the same sample provided the 12 T cell receptor beta chains below, sequenced in a study of T cells after posttransplantation cyclophosphamide. Assay used: immunoSEQ multiplex PCR; TCRdb lists only in-frame clones, some missing. The data contain 18,000 or so clones, over 80% of them singletons. The sequenced sample consisted of memory CD4+ T cells sorted from blood. The receptor source for this set is a man between 25 and 39 years old in good health and a related stem cell transplant donor.

The genes are TRBV4-1 and TRBJ1-2; 7 nucleotides align to TRBD1. The V gene's germline CDR1 is MGHRA and CDR2 YSYEKL. CDR3 size: 15 residues. J was trimmed by 8 bases and V by 1 base; bases with no gene match: 10. DNA for the CDR3: TGCGCCAGCAGCCAAGTACTGTCAAGAGGGGGCGGCTACACCTTC. Amino acid sequence: CASSQVLSRGGGYTF.

V is TRBV4-1 and J is TRBJ1-1; D is uncertain. Trimming took off 1 base at V and 1 base at J, with 10 bases between the two ends. Germline CDR1 and CDR2: MGHRA and YSYEKL. There are 15 residues in the CDR3. The CDR3 DNA is TGCGCCAGCAGCCAAGTGTTTGCGGAGAACACTGAAGCTTTCTTT. This encodes CASSQVFAENTEAFF.

The chain recombines TRBV5-1 with TRBJ2-3; TRBD2 is a possible D gene (6 bases). The V end lost 3 bases, the J end lost 2 bases, and 19 bases lay between the germline ends. The CDR3 spans 17 residues. CDR1 SGHRS and CDR2 YFSETQ come from the germline V gene. The CDR3 is CASSWGPGLKSTDTQYF. In DNA form, the CDR3 reads TGCGCCAGCAGCTGGGGACCGGGACTCAAGTCCACAGATACGCAGTATTTT.

This clone appeared once. DNA for the CDR3: TGTGCCAGCAGCCCCACAGGGACCGGGAACACTGAAGCTTTCTTT. Translating gives CASSPTGTGNTEAFF. The rearrangement links TRBV28 to TRBJ1-1; a weak D match, TRBD1 (6 bases). Germline CDR1 and CDR2: MDHEN and SYDVKM. CDR3 length: 15 amino acids. Trimming pared 6 bases from V and 1 base from J, leaving 15 bases between.

The chain combines TRBV25-1 with TRBJ2-1; 15 nucleotides align to TRBD2. This CDR3 spans 15 amino acids. Germline assignment: CDR1 MGHDK and CDR2 SYGVNS. The V gene end was trimmed by 6 bases and the J gene end by 7 bases; junction bases not matched to a gene: 4. This CDR3 is CASSRTSGGVNEQFF. The DNA of the CDR3 is TGTGCCAGCAGCCGGACTAGCGGGGGGGTAAATGAGCAGTTCTTC.

For this clone: One end of the junction does not line up with germline, which may come from a read error. Additional DNA sequences in this sample encode the identical CDR3. This chain uses TRBV6-1 with TRBJ1-4; no clear D gene. Germline-derived CDR1 and CDR2 are MNHNS and SASEGT. This CDR3 is 15 amino acids long. The CDR3 sequence: CATKLNGPTNEKLFF. CDR3 nucleotides: TGTGCCACCAAACTAAACGGCCCAACTAATGAAAAATTGTTTTTT.

The chain recombines TRBV4-2 with TRBJ2-3, with TRBD2 identical over 9 bases. V shed 0 bases and J 3 bases; nucleotides not matched to a gene: 4. Germline CDR1 is LGHNA and CDR2 is YNFKEQ. The CDR3 contains 16 residues. CDR3 DNA sequence: TGTGCCAGCAGCCAAGAAGGCGGGGGGGCAACAGATACGCAGTATTTT. Protein: CASSQEGGGATDTQYF.

This clone was seen a few times. The chain combines TRBV2 with TRBJ2-2; 7 bases map to TRBD1. The CDR3 is 13 amino acids. Germline values: CDR1 SNHLY, CDR2 FYNNEI. The V gene end was trimmed by 6 bases and the J gene end by 7 bases; junction bases not matched to a gene: 5. The CDR3 here is CASRTGSRGELFF. The CDR3 region has the DNA TGTGCCAGCAGGACAGGGTCCCGCGGGGAGCTGTTTTTT.

The chain employs TRBV29-1 and TRBJ1-3; 10 nucleotides agree with TRBD1. Germline V gene sequence: CDR1 SQVTM, CDR2 ANQGSEA. CDR3 length: 14 amino acids. The J segment lost 4 bases and the V segment lost 6 bases, leaving 6 bases of the junction unmatched. Here the CDR3 DNA reads TGCAGCGTCCTTGGGACAGGGGTAGGAAACACCATATATTTT. Amino acids: CSVLGTGVGNTIYF.

V and J are TRBV4-3 and TRBJ1-1; D perhaps matches TRBD1 (6 bases). This CDR3 region has 18 residues. Trimming left V 1 base short and J 7 bases short, with 25 bases between. Germline values: CDR1 LGHNA, CDR2 YSLEER. The CDR3 spells CASSQGFQGTGPWGEAFF. The CDR3 bases are TGCGCCAGCAGCCAAGGGTTTCAGGGGACCGGTCCTTGGGGTGAAGCTTTCTTT.

The sample holds one count of this clone. CDR3 residues: CASSQQGGNSPLHF. CDR3 nucleotides: TGCGCCAGCAGCCAGCAGGGTGGAAATTCACCCCTCCACTTT. J is TRBJ1-6 and V is TRBV4-1, with TRBD1 as a possible D gene (5 bases). The CDR3 totals 14 residues. Trimming stripped 3 bases from V and 7 bases from J, with 10 bases between. CDR1 and CDR2 (germline): MGHRA, YSYEKL.

V is TRBV28 and J is TRBJ1-5; a possible D gene is TRBD1 (5 bases). The CDR3 consists of 17 residues. CDR1 MDHEN and CDR2 SYDVKM come from the germline V gene. Trimming removed 5 bases at V and 1 base at J, with 18 bases between. CDR3 protein: CASSLPQGGESNQPQHF. CDR3 DNA sequence: TGTGCCAGCAGTCTACCCCAGGGTGGAGAGAGCAATCAGCCCCAGCATTTT.